The next 4 T cell receptor beta chains were all read from a single sample in a study of blood T cell repertoires in COVID-19. Using immunoSEQ multiplex PCR, the repertoire was profiled, and TCRdb retains in-frame clones only, with some absent. The sample consists of fewer than 140,000 clones, 70% to 80% of them appearing once. The specimen was peripheral blood. The receptors derive from a man older than 75 with COVID-19, enrolled during active disease.

In its sample, this clone was seen once. The gene calls are TRBV15 and TRBJ2-5; D gene uncertain. V lost 0 bases and J 5 bases, leaving 13 bases between the germline ends. The CDR3 is 15 amino acids. Germline V lookup: CDR1 LNHNV, CDR2 YYDKDF (reference sequence). CDR3 nucleotides: TGTGCCACCAGCAGAGATGAAGTAAGGAGCGAGACCCAGTACTTC. Translated, it gives CATSRDEVRSETQYF.

As concerns this clone: Germline is not matched at one junction end, which may reflect a read error. This rearrangement joins TRBV25-1 to TRBJ2-7; 8 nucleotides align to TRBD1. The CDR3 is 14 amino acids. Germline values: CDR1 MGHDK, CDR2 SYGVNS. DNA of the CDR3: TGTACCAGCAGACCCACAGGGGGAATAGGCGAGCAGTACTTC. It yields the protein CTSRPTGGIGEQYF.

The V gene is TRBV30, the J gene TRBJ2-5; no firm D call. V dropped 3 bases and J dropped 4 bases, with 6 bases sitting between them. The CDR3 sequence is 11 residues long. CDR1 and CDR2 (germline): GTSNPN, SVGIG (reference sequence). This chain's CDR3 is CAWSARETQYF. DNA for the CDR3: TGTGCCTGGAGCGCTAGAGAGACCCAGTACTTC.

This clone was seen only a few times. The chain employs TRBV28 and TRBJ2-2, with 7 bases lining up with TRBD2. This CDR3 contains 17 residues. The V and J ends lost 6 bases and 4 bases, in that order; junction bases with no gene match: 14. Per germline, CDR1 MDHEN and CDR2 SYDVKM. CDR3 region: CASSLFPERGGTGELFF. In DNA form, the CDR3 reads TGTGCCAGCAGCCTCTTTCCCGAGCGGGGCGGCACCGGGGAGCTGTTTTTT.